The 5 T cell receptor beta chains in this list originate from one sample, sequenced in a study of regulatory T cells in long-lasting Graves disease. The time point was: persistent/refractory GD, antithyroid drugs over 5 years with positive TRAb. PBMC-extracted RNA yielded the TCR library. HTBI primers from iRepertoire and Arm-PCR of CDR3 regions yielded the TCR beta libraries. TCRdb analysed the multiplex PCR reads with MiXCR anew, one entry per CDR3 protein. Of 400,000 to 450,000 distinct CDR3 sequences in the sample, less than 25% were seen once. The input for sequencing was peripheral blood mononuclear cells (PBMCs), taken when the disease was refractory, from a patient treated with antithyroid drugs. The receptors were gathered from a female donor with Graves disease.

The chain uses TRBV2 and TRBJ2-1; weak D call: TRBD2 (6 bases). Germline V gene sequence: CDR1 SNHLY, CDR2 FYNNEI. V was pared by 1 base and J by 4 bases, with 11 bases between. The CDR3 loop spans 15 amino acids. The CDR3 sequence is CASSEGWDFYNEQFF. In DNA, the CDR3 is TGTGCCAGCAGTGAAGGCTGGGACTTTTACAATGAGCAGTTCTTC.

In this sample, this clonotype turned up a few times. The DNA of the CDR3 is TGTGCCAGCAGCCAACCCCTCTCAAGCCCGCCGAACATTCAGTACTTC. It yields the protein CASSQPLSSPPNIQYF. This chain connects TRBV7-2 to TRBJ2-4; D remains ambiguous. Germline lookup yields CDR1 SGHTA and CDR2 FQGNSA. This CDR3 comprises 16 residues. V lost 5 bases, J lost 7 bases, and 21 bases lay in between.

This clonotype was counted only a few times. The rearrangement uses TRBV27 and TRBJ2-2; D not resolved. The CDR3 loop spans 16 amino acids. Germline CDR1 and CDR2: MNHEY and SMNVEV (reference sequence). Deletions cut 6 bases from V and 4 bases from J, with 18 bases between. In nucleotides, the CDR3 is TGTGCCAGCAGCCTCACTCCTAGGGCGAGCACCGGGGAGCTGTTTTTT. It is translated as CASSLTPRASTGELFF.

The V and J genes are TRBV18 and TRBJ2-7; no clear D. This CDR3 comprises 13 residues. Trimming took 3 bases from V and 6 from J, leaving 12 bases between them. Germline V CDR1 and CDR2: KGHSH, LQKENI. CDR3 coding DNA: TGTGCCAGCTCACCCCCGCTTCTCCTCGAGCAGTACTTC. Its protein is CASSPPLLLEQYF.

This clonotype was counted a few times. The rearrangement uses TRBV14 and TRBJ2-5; TRBD2 aligns across 9 bases. CDR1 SGHDN and CDR2 FVKESK come from the germline V gene. The CDR3 runs 18 residues. Trimming took 4 bases from V and 3 from J; bases not matched to a gene: 15. The CDR3 spells CASSRITTGTSRKETQYF. The CDR3 DNA follows: TGTGCCAGCAGCCGGATAACCACCGGGACTAGCCGTAAAGAGACCCAGTACTTC.